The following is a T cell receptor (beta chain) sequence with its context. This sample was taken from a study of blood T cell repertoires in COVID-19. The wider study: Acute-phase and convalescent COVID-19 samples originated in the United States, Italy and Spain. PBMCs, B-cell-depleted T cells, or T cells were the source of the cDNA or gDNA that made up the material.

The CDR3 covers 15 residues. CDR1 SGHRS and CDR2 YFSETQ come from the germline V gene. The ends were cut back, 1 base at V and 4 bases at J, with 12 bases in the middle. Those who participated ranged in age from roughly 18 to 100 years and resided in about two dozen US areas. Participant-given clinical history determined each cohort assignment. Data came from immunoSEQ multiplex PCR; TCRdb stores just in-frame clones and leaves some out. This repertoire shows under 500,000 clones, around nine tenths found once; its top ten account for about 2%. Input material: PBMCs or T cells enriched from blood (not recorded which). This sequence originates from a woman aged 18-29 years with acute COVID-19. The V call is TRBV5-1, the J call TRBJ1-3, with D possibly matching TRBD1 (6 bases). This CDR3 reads CASSLSQGLGNTIYF. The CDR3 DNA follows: TGCGCCAGCAGCTTGTCACAGGGTCTAGGAAACACCATATATTTT.